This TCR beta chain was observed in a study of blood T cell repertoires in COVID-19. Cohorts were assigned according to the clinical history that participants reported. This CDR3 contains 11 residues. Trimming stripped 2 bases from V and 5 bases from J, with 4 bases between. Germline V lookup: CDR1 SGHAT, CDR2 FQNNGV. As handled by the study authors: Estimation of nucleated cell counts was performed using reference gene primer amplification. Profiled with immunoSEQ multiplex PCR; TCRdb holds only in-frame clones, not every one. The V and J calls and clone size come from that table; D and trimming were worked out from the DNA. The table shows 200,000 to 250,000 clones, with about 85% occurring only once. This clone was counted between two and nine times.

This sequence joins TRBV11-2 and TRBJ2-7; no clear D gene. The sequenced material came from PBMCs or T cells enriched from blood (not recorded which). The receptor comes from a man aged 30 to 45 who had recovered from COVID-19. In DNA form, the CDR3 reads TGTGCCAGCAGCTTATATCACGAGCAGTACTTC. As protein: CASSLYHEQYF.